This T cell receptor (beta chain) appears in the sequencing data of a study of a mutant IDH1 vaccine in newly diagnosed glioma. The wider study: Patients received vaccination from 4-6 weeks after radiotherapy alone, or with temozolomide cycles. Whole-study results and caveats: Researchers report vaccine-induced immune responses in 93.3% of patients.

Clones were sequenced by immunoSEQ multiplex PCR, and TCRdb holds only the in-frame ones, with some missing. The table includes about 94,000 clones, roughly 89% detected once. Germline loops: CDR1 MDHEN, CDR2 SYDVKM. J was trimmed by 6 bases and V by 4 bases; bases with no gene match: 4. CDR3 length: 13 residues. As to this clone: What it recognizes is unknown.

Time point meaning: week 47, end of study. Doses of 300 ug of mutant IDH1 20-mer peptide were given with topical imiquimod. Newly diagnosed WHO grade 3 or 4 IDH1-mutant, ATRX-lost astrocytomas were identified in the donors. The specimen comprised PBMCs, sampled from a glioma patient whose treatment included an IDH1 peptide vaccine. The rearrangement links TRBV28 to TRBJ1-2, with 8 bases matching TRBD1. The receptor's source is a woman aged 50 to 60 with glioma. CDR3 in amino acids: CASSSGGGDGYTF. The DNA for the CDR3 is TGTGCCAGCAGTTCAGGGGGCGGAGATGGCTACACCTTC.